This T cell receptor (beta chain) was sequenced in a study of T cells after yellow fever vaccination. Study observations and caveats: CD4 and CD8 compartments shared a small share of clonotypes, likely from convergent recombination.

Points on this clonotype: Its antigen remains unidentified.

TCRdb reprocessed the 5' RACE reads with MiXCR, giving one entry per CDR3 protein. The repertoire holds 550,000 or so distinct CDR3 sequences, over 15% seen once, with approximately 15% in the top ten. The CDR3 is 16 amino acids. V lost 5 bases to trimming and J lost 2 bases, with 17 bases between them. Germline lookup yields CDR1 SGHAT and CDR2 FQNNGV. This specimen was PBMCs, taken 15 days after the yellow fever booster vaccination. The V and J genes are TRBV11-2 and TRBJ2-3; D possibly corresponds to TRBD1 (5 bases). This clonotype was obtained from a man younger than 45 who received the YFV17D yellow fever vaccine. CDR3 in amino acids: CASSRGAFTSTDTQYF. CDR3 sequence (DNA): TGTGCCAGCAGCCGTGGGGCTTTTACCTCCACAGATACGCAGTATTTT.